The present TCR beta chain was sequenced within a study of blood T cells in healthy people across ages. Points on this clonotype: The junction and the germline gene differ at one end; a read error may be behind it.

Using a J-beta primer mix together with a sample-barcoded 5' primer, a second PCR was run for roughly 7 to 12 cycles. Unique molecular identifiers of 12 random nucleotides labeled each cDNA. At least 3 million CDR3-containing paired-end reads were obtained per sample. Each CDR3 protein gets one entry after TCRdb re-called the 5' RACE reads with MiXCR. Of under 950,000 distinct CDR3 sequences in the sample, about a fifth are singletons; the top ten hold 22%. Germline CDR1 LGHDT, CDR2 YNNKEL (reference sequence). CDR3 length equals 15 residues. The sequenced sample was blood. V is TRBV3-1 and J is TRBJ1-1; D is undetermined. The sequence was collected from a man between 70 and 80 years old in good health. The CDR3 DNA follows: TGTGCCAACAGCCAAGATAAGAATTGGGGCACTGAAGCTTTCTTT. Translation: CANSQDKNWGTEAFF.